These 21 T cell receptor beta chains were sequenced from one sample in a study of response to subunit inactivated influenza vaccine. TCRdb redid the calling of the RT-PCR reads with MiXCR, one entry per CDR3 protein. The table lists about 520,000 distinct CDR3 sequences, approximately 7.7% of them singletons. Sequenced material: PBMCs from blood, taken less than 30 months after vaccination. These receptors came from a man between 50 and 70 years old who received an inactivated influenza vaccine.

Many counts were recorded for this clonotype. J is TRBJ2-1 and V is TRBV11-2; D possibly corresponds to TRBD1 (6 bases). The CDR3 contains 15 residues. Per the germline V gene, CDR1 is SGHAT and CDR2 is FQNNGV. Trimming left V 5 bases short and J 4 bases short, with 15 bases between. CDR3 residues: CASSALGAQYNEQFF. The CDR3 coding sequence is TGTGCCAGCAGCGCGCTGGGGGCCCAGTACAATGAGCAGTTCTTC.

This clonotype was picked up a small number of times. The CDR3 nucleotides read TGCGCCAGCAGCTTACGATACGCGGGCTCTTACGAGCAGTACTTC. This encodes CASSLRYAGSYEQYF. The genes are TRBV5-1 and TRBJ2-7; weak D call: TRBD2 (5 bases). This CDR3 contains 15 residues. Germline values: CDR1 SGHRS, CDR2 YFSETQ. V lost 2 bases, J lost 4 bases, and 16 bases lay in between. The full variable domain, in which reference TRBV5-1 and TRBJ2-7 provide the parts outside the CDR3, is KAGVTQTPRYLIKTRGQQVTLSCSPISGHRSVSWYQQTPGQGLQFLFEYFSETQRNKGNFPGRFSGRQFSNSRSEMNVSTLELGDSALYLCASSLRYAGSYEQYFGPGTRLTVT.

The rearrangement joins TRBV6-1 to TRBJ1-2; the D gene is possibly TRBD1 (6 bases). The CDR3 spans 15 residues. The V gene lost 6 bases and the J gene lost 1 base, with 15 bases spanning the gap. CDR1 is MNHNS, CDR2 SASEGT, per germline. The CDR3 nucleotides read TGTGCCAGCAGAATCGGGGGGGGGCGTAACTATGGCTACACCTTC. Its protein product is CASRIGGGRNYGYTF.

The V gene is TRBV7-2, the J gene TRBJ1-5; 9 bases line up with TRBD1. Germline V gene sequence: CDR1 SGHTA, CDR2 FQGNSA. The CDR3 runs to 15 residues. The junction had 7 bases not matched to a gene; V was cut back by 5 bases and J by 5 bases. This CDR3 reads CASSKDRGWDQPQHF. In nucleotides, the CDR3 is TGTGCCAGCAGCAAGGACAGGGGCTGGGATCAGCCCCAGCATTTT. The full variable domain, with the rest looked up from reference TRBV7-2 and TRBJ1-5, is GAGVSQSPSNKVTEKGKDVELRCDPISGHTALYWYRQSLGQGLEFLIYFQGNSAPDKSGLPSDRFSAERTGGSVSTLTIQRTQQEDSAVYLCASSKDRGWDQPQHFGDGTRLSIL.

In this sample, this clonotype turned up many times. CDR3 sequence reads: CSARDRVSPTYEQYF. DNA of the CDR3: TGCAGTGCTAGAGATCGGGTTAGCCCCACCTACGAGCAGTACTTC. The chain is built from TRBV20-1 and TRBJ2-7; D is uncertain. CDR3 length: 15 residues. CDR1 DFQATT and CDR2 SNEGSKA come from the germline V gene (reference sequence). V lost 0 bases and J lost 2, with 14 bases in between.

Worth noting for this clonotype: The junction differs from germline at one of its ends, possibly a read error. The rearrangement links TRBV3-1 to TRBJ1-1; possibly TRBD1 for D (6 bases). The CDR3 extends over 15 amino acids. In germline, CDR1 is LGHDT, CDR2 YNNKEL (reference sequence). As DNA, the CDR3 is TGTGCCTGCAGCCCTCTGGACAGCCCGTTGGCTGAAGCTTTCTTT. Its translation is CACSPLDSPLAEAFF.

The chain is built from TRBV13 and TRBJ1-1, with TRBD1 matching over 7 bases. Looked up from germline, CDR1 is PRHDT and CDR2 is FYEKMQ (reference sequence). Unmatched junction bases numbered 11, after V lost 4 bases and J lost 3 bases. The CDR3 runs 16 residues. CDR3 sequence reads: CASSSKTGRLDTEAFF. The DNA for the CDR3 is TGTGCCAGCAGCTCCAAGACAGGGAGGTTGGACACTGAAGCTTTCTTT.

The rearrangement uses TRBV12-3 or TRBV12-4 and TRBJ1-2; possibly TRBD1 for D (6 bases). V lost 1 base to trimming and J lost 8 bases, with 8 bases between them. The CDR3 extends over 12 amino acids. CDR3 residues: CASSLGGLGYTF. CDR3 nucleotide sequence: TGTGCCAGCAGTTTAGGGGGGCTCGGCTACACCTTC.

V is TRBV7-2 and J is TRBJ1-2, with a weak D call TRBD1 (6 bases). V was shortened by 1 base and J by 10 bases, with 10 bases between the two germline ends. CDR1 is SGHTA and CDR2 is FQGNSA in the germline V gene. This CDR3 comprises 12 residues. CDR3 region: CASSLVGGPYTF. CDR3 in DNA: TGTGCCAGCAGCTTAGTCGGGGGCCCCTACACCTTC. The full variable domain, with the rest looked up from reference TRBV7-2 and TRBJ1-2, is GAGVSQSPSNKVTEKGKDVELRCDPISGHTALYWYRQSLGQGLEFLIYFQGNSAPDKSGLPSDRFSAERTGGSVSTLTIQRTQQEDSAVYLCASSLVGGPYTFGSGTRLTVV.

The V and J genes are TRBV7-9 and TRBJ1-1; D might be TRBD1 (5 bases). Germline values: CDR1 SEHNR, CDR2 FQNEAQ (reference sequence). The CDR3 consists of 15 residues. Between the trimmed V and J ends, which lost 5 bases and 0 bases, there was a span of 13 bases. CDR3 DNA sequence: TGTGCCAGCAGCCCCGAGGACAACATGAACACTGAAGCTTTCTTT. It yields the protein CASSPEDNMNTEAFF.

This clonotype was observed at least ten times. The chain employs TRBV20-1 and TRBJ2-1; 11 nucleotides align to TRBD2. The germline gives CDR1 DFQATT, CDR2 SNEGSKA (reference sequence). The length of the CDR3 is 16 residues. V lost 6 bases, J lost 0 bases, and 7 bases stayed unmatched. The CDR3 region has the DNA TGCAGTGCCGGACTAGCGGGTCTGAGCTCCTACAATGAGCAGTTCTTC. Protein product: CSAGLAGLSSYNEQFF.

The rearrangement uses TRBV20-1 and TRBJ2-1; TRBD2 matches 9 bases. Germline trimming cut 5 bases from V and 2 bases from J; bases unmatched to any gene: 10. CDR3 length equals 16 residues. Germline-derived CDR1 and CDR2 are DFQATT and SNEGSKA (reference sequence). The CDR3 protein is CSAQKGREGTYNEQFF. In DNA, the CDR3 is TGCAGTGCTCAAAAAGGGCGGGAGGGCACCTACAATGAGCAGTTCTTC.

There are a few counts of this clonotype. The chain couples TRBV15 to TRBJ2-2, with D maybe TRBD2 (5 bases). CDR3 length: 14 amino acids. Germline lookup yields CDR1 LNHNV and CDR2 YYDKDF (reference sequence). The V end was cut by 0 bases, the J end by 5 bases, with 7 bases between. CDR3 sequence reads: CATSRERGTGELFF. CDR3 nucleotides: TGTGCCACCAGCAGAGAAAGAGGGACCGGGGAGCTGTTTTTT.

Only a few counts were recorded for this clonotype. The CDR3: CASSSRTYEQYF. CDR3 sequence (DNA): TGTGCCAGCTCCTCGCGAACCTACGAGCAGTACTTC. The V and J genes are TRBV18 and TRBJ2-7; D is uncertain. Germline V gene data show CDR1 as KGHSH and CDR2 as LQKENI. The V gene lost 6 bases and the J gene lost 2 bases, with 8 bases spanning the gap. The CDR3 is 12 amino acids.

This clonotype was detected many times. The V call is TRBV12-3 or TRBV12-4, the J call TRBJ2-5; no definite D call. V dropped 1 base and J dropped 7 bases, with 10 bases sitting between them. The CDR3 runs 13 residues. The CDR3: CASSLGGLRTQYF. The DNA for the CDR3 is TGTGCCAGCAGTTTAGGGGGTCTGAGGACCCAGTACTTC.

This clonotype was recorded at least ten times. The CDR3 bases are TGTGCCAGCAGCTTGACGGACGAATCCTACGAGCAGTACTTC. Residues: CASSLTDESYEQYF. The V and J genes are TRBV7-2 and TRBJ2-7; D is uncertain. V was clipped by 3 bases and J by 1 base, with 10 bases between them. The V gene's germline CDR1 is SGHTA and CDR2 FQGNSA. The CDR3 is made up of 14 amino acids.

This clonotype showed up many times. This sequence joins TRBV20-1 and TRBJ2-1; D not certain. CDR1 and CDR2 from the germline V gene are DFQATT and SNEGSKA (reference sequence). The ends were cut back, 1 base at V and 9 bases at J, with 10 bases in the middle. CDR3 length equals 12 residues. The CDR3 loop is CSARGTHGEQFF. CDR3 DNA sequence: TGCAGTGCTAGAGGGACCCACGGTGAGCAGTTCTTC.

This clonotype turned up a few times. The chain joins TRBV5-1 to TRBJ2-3; D is tentatively TRBD1 or TRBD2 (5 bases each). The CDR3 spans 16 residues. The V end was cut by 2 bases, the J end by 11 bases, with 24 bases between. Germline loops: CDR1 SGHRS, CDR2 YFSETQ. CDR3 DNA: TGCGCCAGCAGCTTCGGCGTGGGGGAAAAGCGTATGGGGCAGTATTTT. Its translation is CASSFGVGEKRMGQYF.

The J gene is TRBJ1-1, the V gene TRBV27, with D hard to call. Germline CDR1 MNHEY, CDR2 SMNVEV (reference sequence). V gave up 5 bases and J gave up 0 bases, with 13 bases separating them. The length of the CDR3 is 15 residues. The CDR3 reads CASSVWGRMNTEAFF. The CDR3 DNA follows: TGTGCCAGCAGTGTATGGGGTCGGATGAACACTGAAGCTTTCTTT.

Worth noting for this clonotype: Just one base apart from a much larger clone, this may be a read error. The gene calls are TRBV29-1 and TRBJ2-4, with 7 bases that match TRBD2. Germline V gives CDR1 SQVTM, CDR2 ANQGSEA. The CDR3 sequence is 15 residues long. The chain's CDR3 is CGVIKVAGAGNIQYF. As DNA, the CDR3 is TGCGGCGTGATAAAAGTGGCGGGAGCGGGGAACATTCAGTACTTC.

This rearrangement joins TRBV20-1 to TRBJ2-2; D is ambiguous. V lost 1 base to trimming and J lost 0 bases, with 9 bases between them. Germline V gene data show CDR1 as DFQATT and CDR2 as SNEGSKA (reference sequence). This CDR3 contains 15 residues. The CDR3 loop is CSARGTPTNTGELFF. Written as DNA, the CDR3 is TGCAGTGCTAGAGGGACCCCTACGAACACCGGGGAGCTGTTTTTT.